The 10 T cell receptor beta chains given below trace back to one sample, sequenced in a study of T cells in Graves' hyperthyroidism and ophthalmopathy. Amplification of TCR beta CDR3 regions used RNA as the template. HTBI primers were the set used in a first-round RT-PCR of the TCR CDR3. One entry per CDR3 protein results from TCRdb running MiXCR on the multiplex PCR reads. The sample carries under 300,000 distinct CDR3 sequences, 20% to 25% recorded once. Sequences were obtained from blood. These TCRs come from a man aged 25-45 years with Graves' ophthalmopathy.

This chain joins TRBV28 and TRBJ2-7; the match to TRBD1 covers 11 bases. Trimming at V came to 1 base and at J to 3 bases, leaving 8 bases not matched to a gene. Germline V gene data show CDR1 as MDHEN and CDR2 as SYDVKM. This CDR3 comprises 17 residues. CDR3 DNA sequence: TGTGCCAGCAGTTTATCCCGGGACAGGGGGGGGTACTACGAGCAGTACTTC. Its protein product is CASSLSRDRGGYYEQYF.

J is TRBJ1-5 and V is TRBV19; 11 bases are shared with TRBD1. The J segment lost 3 bases and the V segment lost 6 bases, leaving 4 bases of the junction unmatched. The CDR3 is 15 residues long. The V gene's germline CDR1 is LNHDA and CDR2 SQIVND (reference sequence). CDR3 sequence (DNA): TGTGCCAGTAGGATGGACAGGGGGCACAATCAGCCCCAGCATTTT. Its protein is CASRMDRGHNQPQHF. Looking up the rest from reference TRBV19 and TRBJ1-5 gives the full variable domain: DGGITQSPKYLFRKEGQNVTLSCEQNLNHDAMYWYRQDPGQGLRLIYYSQIVNDFQKGDIAEGYSVSREKKESFPLTVTSAQKNPTAFYLCASRMDRGHNQPQHFGDGTRLSIL.

V is TRBV6-1 and J is TRBJ2-5, with TRBD1 identical over 7 bases. CDR1 is MNHNS and CDR2 is SASEGT in the germline V gene. V was pared by 2 bases and J by 8 bases, with 8 bases of the junction left unmatched. The CDR3 runs to 14 residues. CDR3 in DNA: TGTGCCAGCAGTGAAAGGGGACAGCTGAAAACCCAGTACTTC. It encodes CASSERGQLKTQYF.

This clonotype turned up a few times. The V call is TRBV7-9, the J call TRBJ2-5; the D is unclear. The CDR3 extends over 16 amino acids. The germline V gene encodes CDR1 SEHNR and CDR2 FQNEAQ (reference sequence). V gave up 5 bases and J gave up 5 bases, with 21 bases separating them. CDR3 nucleotides: TGTGCCAGCAGCCCTGGACGGACCGATGCGCGGGAGACCCAGTACTTC. Translated: CASSPGRTDARETQYF.

V and J are TRBV6-2 or TRBV6-3 and TRBJ2-7; TRBD1 is a possible D gene (5 bases). This CDR3 region has 14 residues. V was pared by 0 bases and J by 2 bases, with 8 bases between. CDR1 and CDR2 (germline): MNHEY, SVGEGT. The CDR3 loop is CASSYSDSTYEQYF. CDR3 in DNA: TGTGCCAGCAGTTACTCTGACAGTACCTACGAGCAGTACTTC.

CDR3 in amino acids: CSVEDTRLHEQYF. CDR3 DNA sequence: TGCAGCGTTGAGGACACTCGACTCCACGAGCAGTACTTC. The J gene is TRBJ2-7, the V gene TRBV29-1, with D possibly matching TRBD1 (5 bases). The CDR3 is made up of 13 amino acids. Germline-derived CDR1 and CDR2 are SQVTM and ANQGSEA. Trimming cost V 3 bases and J 5 bases, with 14 bases left between them.

This clonotype was found many times. This chain joins TRBV28 and TRBJ2-7; 7 nucleotides align to TRBD2. Germline trimming cut 5 bases from V and 8 bases from J; bases unmatched to any gene: 24. The CDR3 totals 18 residues. The germline CDR1 and CDR2 sequences are MDHEN and SYDVKM. The CDR3 DNA reads TGTGCCAGCAGTCCGGCCATCCAGAGTCCTAGCGGCTGGCGGCAGCAGTACTTC. As protein: CASSPAIQSPSGWRQQYF.

This clonotype appeared many times. The chain recombines TRBV20-1 with TRBJ2-1; 11 positions agree with TRBD2. This CDR3 is 14 amino acids long. Losses at the gene ends were 4 bases for V and 8 bases for J; bases not matched to a gene: 7. The germline V gene has CDR1 DFQATT and CDR2 SNEGSKA (reference sequence). The CDR3 sequence: CSAIALAGEDEQFF. The CDR3 region has the DNA TGCAGTGCTATTGCACTAGCGGGAGAGGATGAGCAGTTCTTC.

This sequence joins TRBV20-1 and TRBJ2-7, with TRBD1 matching 7 bases. There are 14 residues in the CDR3. J gave up 4 bases and V 0 bases, and 6 bases lay outside the gene matches. The germline gives CDR1 DFQATT, CDR2 SNEGSKA (reference sequence). The CDR3 reads CSARDVSGGYEQYF. The CDR3 DNA reads TGCAGTGCTAGAGACGTGTCAGGGGGTTACGAGCAGTACTTC.

This clonotype was observed a few times. The chain employs TRBV11-2 and TRBJ2-2; possible D gene TRBD1, 5 bases. This CDR3 spans 15 amino acids. Trimming pared 5 bases from V and 7 bases from J, leaving 17 bases between. The germline CDR1 and CDR2 sequences are SGHAT and FQNNGV. The CDR3 protein is CASSRSLGVSGELFF. DNA for the CDR3: TGTGCCAGCAGCCGTAGCTTAGGGGTTAGCGGGGAGCTGTTTTTT.